One and the same sample provided the 19 T cell receptor beta chains below, sequenced in a study of PD-L1 blockade in urothelial cancer (dated by TCRdb to the late 2010s). This specimen's time point label, per the study, means: peripheral blood 6 weeks after treatment start. The library was built by means of the immunoSEQ multiplex PCR assay. The source is immuneACCESS, and TCRdb retained only in-frame sequences with V and J called. Part of the clones is not carried over; for the studies checked, unresolved V genes explain less than half of this, and the remainder is unexplained. Across this sample there are roughly 120,000 clones, with roughly 90% seen only once. The ten largest account for around 3.7% of the sample. The sample consisted of PBMCs, taken around atezolizumab (anti-PD-L1) treatment. These receptor sequences come from a man aged 55-75 years with urothelial cancer.

V is TRBV19 and J is TRBJ1-1; 11 bases align to TRBD1. From germline, CDR1 is LNHDA and CDR2 SQIVND (reference sequence). With 8 bases clipped from V and 5 bases from J, the junction kept 10 bases outside the gene matches. The CDR3 runs to 15 residues. The CDR3 sequence: CASGERDRGETEAFF. CDR3 nucleotide sequence: TGTGCCAGTGGAGAACGGGACAGGGGGGAGACTGAAGCTTTCTTT. Using reference TRBV19 and TRBJ1-1 for the parts outside the CDR3, the full variable domain is DGGITQSPKYLFRKEGQNVTLSCEQNLNHDAMYWYRQDPGQGLRLIYYSQIVNDFQKGDIAEGYSVSREKKESFPLTVTSAQKNPTAFYLCASGERDRGETEAFFGQGTRLTVV.

The rearrangement links TRBV19 to TRBJ1-5; 11 nucleotides align to TRBD1. The CDR3 is 19 amino acids. The V segment lost 4 bases and the J segment 0 bases; nucleotides outside the gene matches: 11. CDR1 is LNHDA and CDR2 is SQIVND in the germline V gene (reference sequence). CDR3 protein: CASSTPRDRGTYSNQPQHF. The CDR3 DNA reads TGTGCCAGTAGTACCCCCCGGGACAGGGGGACCTATAGCAATCAGCCCCAGCATTTT.

The chain carries TRBV5-6 and TRBJ2-3; 7 bases align to TRBD1. Trimming at V came to 2 bases and at J to 5 bases, leaving 8 bases not matched to a gene. The CDR3 contains 15 residues. Germline V gives CDR1 SGHDT, CDR2 YYEEEE. The CDR3 sequence is CASSLRQGRVDTQYF. CDR3 DNA sequence: TGTGCCAGCAGCTTAAGACAGGGACGAGTAGATACGCAGTATTTT.

This chain connects TRBV29-1 to TRBJ2-3; the match to TRBD1 covers 9 bases. The CDR3 is 16 residues long. V lost 4 bases to trimming and J lost 1 base; unmatched junction nucleotides: 9. Germline-derived CDR1 and CDR2 are SQVTM and ANQGSEA. The CDR3 nucleotides read TGCAGCGTTGCACAGGGGGCCAGGAGCGGCACAGATACGCAGTATTTT. Encoded protein: CSVAQGARSGTDTQYF.

The rearrangement links TRBV4-2 to TRBJ1-5; D may be TRBD1 (6 bases). V lost 4 bases and J 4 bases, leaving 11 bases between the germline ends. The CDR3 loop spans 14 amino acids. Germline V lookup: CDR1 LGHNA, CDR2 YNFKEQ. CDR3 loop: CASSRGGANQPQHF. DNA for the CDR3: TGTGCCAGCAGCCGAGGGGGGGCGAATCAGCCCCAGCATTTT.

The chain combines TRBV7-8 with TRBJ1-3; D remains ambiguous. Trimming took 1 base from V and 1 from J, leaving 8 bases between them. CDR1 SGHVS and CDR2 FQNEAQ come from the germline V gene. The CDR3 runs 15 residues. CDR3 sequence (DNA): TGTGCCAGCAGCTTAGAGACATTTTCTGGAAACACCATATATTTT. Its protein product is CASSLETFSGNTIYF.

This chain joins TRBV6-1 and TRBJ2-7; 9 nucleotides match TRBD1. The CDR3 loop spans 15 amino acids. Germline trimming cut 4 bases from V and 0 bases from J; bases unmatched to any gene: 4. From germline, CDR1 is MNHNS and CDR2 SASEGT. The CDR3 region is CASSVSGQGSYEQYF. CDR3 nucleotide sequence: TGTGCCAGCAGTGTATCGGGACAGGGCTCCTACGAGCAGTACTTC.

The V gene is TRBV27, the J gene TRBJ2-3, with TRBD2 identical over 10 bases. V dropped 7 bases and J dropped 1; count of bases not matched to a gene: 5. Germline-derived CDR1 and CDR2 are MNHEY and SMNVEV (reference sequence). The CDR3 length is 15 residues. The CDR3 nucleotides read TGTGCCAGCAACTATCTAGCGGGAGGCACAGATACGCAGTATTTT. Its translation: CASNYLAGGTDTQYF.

In DNA form, the CDR3 reads TGTGCCAGCAGCCTCGGGAGTTCCGCCTTCAATGAGCAGTTCTTC. Its translation is CASSLGSSAFNEQFF. V and J are TRBV7-2 and TRBJ2-1; possible D gene TRBD2, 6 bases. The CDR3 consists of 15 residues. Germline V CDR1 and CDR2: SGHTA, FQGNSA. Trimming pared 5 bases from V and 6 bases from J, leaving 17 bases between.

The chain combines TRBV15 with TRBJ1-5, with 8 bases fitting TRBD1. Germline CDR1 LNHNV, CDR2 YYDKDF (reference sequence). CDR3 length equals 12 residues. V lost 2 bases to trimming and J lost 11 bases; unmatched junction nucleotides: 2. CDR3 coding DNA: TGTGCCACCAGCAGAAACAGGGGGACCCAGCATTTT. It specifies CATSRNRGTQHF.

The V call is TRBV5-6, the J call TRBJ2-3; 7 nucleotides agree with TRBD2. The CDR3 runs 16 residues. V trimming: 4 bases; J trimming: 0 bases; junction bases outside the gene matches: 8. Germline CDR1 is SGHDT and CDR2 is YYEEEE. In DNA form, the CDR3 reads TGTGCCAGCAGCCTATGGCGAGCGGGGAGCACAGATACGCAGTATTTT. Translating gives CASSLWRAGSTDTQYF. Combining the CDR3 with reference TRBV5-6 and TRBJ2-3 gives the whole variable domain DAGVTQSPTHLIKTRGQQVTLRCSPKSGHDTVSWYQQALGQGPQFIFQYYEEEERQRGNFPDRFSGHQFPNYSSELNVNALLLGDSALYLCASSLWRAGSTDTQYFGPGTRLTVL.

The chain recombines TRBV27 with TRBJ2-7; a weak D match, TRBD1 (5 bases). CDR3 length: 15 residues. Trimming pared 8 bases from V and 6 bases from J, leaving 23 bases between. Per the germline V gene, CDR1 is MNHEY and CDR2 is SMNVEV (reference sequence). The CDR3 spells CASSFSPGRVSEQYF. DNA of the CDR3: TGTGCCAGCTCGTTCTCCCCCGGCAGGGTTAGCGAGCAGTACTTC.

This clone turned up a few times. The rearrangement uses TRBV5-8 and TRBJ1-2; TRBD1 matches at 7 bases. The J segment lost 2 bases and the V segment lost 2 bases, leaving 3 bases of the junction unmatched. Looked up from germline, CDR1 is SGHTS and CDR2 is YDEGEE. The CDR3 contains 14 residues. In DNA form, the CDR3 reads TGTGCCAGCAGCTTCGGGACAGTCAACTATGGCTACACCTTC. It is translated as CASSFGTVNYGYTF. Variable domain in full (rest from reference TRBV5-8 and TRBJ1-2): EAGVTQSPTHLIKTRGQQATLRCSPISGHTSVYWYQQALGLGLQFLLWYDEGEERNRGNFPPRFSGRQFPNYSSELNVNALELEDSALYLCASSFGTVNYGYTFGSGTRLTVV.

J is TRBJ2-2 and V is TRBV20-1; D is undetermined. Germline V gives CDR1 DFQATT, CDR2 SNEGSKA (reference sequence). Trimming stripped 6 bases from V and 5 bases from J, with 7 bases between. The CDR3 covers 11 residues. CDR3 region: CSATRTGELFF. The DNA for the CDR3 is TGCAGTGCGACAAGAACCGGGGAGCTGTTTTTT.

This chain connects TRBV6-1 to TRBJ1-4, with no clear D. This CDR3 comprises 15 residues. Germline CDR1 and CDR2: MNHNS and SASEGT. Trimming cost V 3 bases and J 8 bases, with 16 bases left between them. The CDR3 loop is CASSESGGMSEKLFF. In nucleotides, the CDR3 is TGTGCCAGCAGTGAGAGCGGTGGGATGAGCGAAAAACTGTTTTTT.

This clone appeared many times. Additional DNA sequences in this sample encode the identical CDR3. The V call is TRBV11-2, the J call TRBJ2-3; 10 bases are a match to TRBD2. V lost 5 bases and J lost 1; bases outside the gene matches: 6. Germline loops: CDR1 SGHAT, CDR2 FQNNGV. The CDR3 runs to 16 residues. The DNA of the CDR3 is TGTGCCAGCAGCCTTGCCGGGACTAGCGGCACAGATACGCAGTATTTT. This gives the protein CASSLAGTSGTDTQYF.

The chain recombines TRBV28 with TRBJ2-7, with D perhaps matching TRBD2 (5 bases). CDR1 and CDR2 from the germline V gene are MDHEN and SYDVKM. Between the trimmed V and J ends, which lost 3 bases and 3 bases, there was a span of 12 bases. This CDR3 region has 14 residues. In DNA, the CDR3 is TGTGCCAGCAGTTTTTCGGTAGGGAGCTACGAGCAGTACTTC. Translation gives CASSFSVGSYEQYF.

This clone was observed once. The V call is TRBV11-2, the J call TRBJ2-5; 8 positions match TRBD1. CDR1 and CDR2 from the germline V gene are SGHAT and FQNNGV. The junction had 1 base not matched to a gene; V was cut back by 5 bases and J by 2 bases. The CDR3 covers 13 residues. The CDR3 DNA follows: TGTGCCAGCAGCGGGGACAGGCAAGAGACCCAGTACTTC. The encoded protein is CASSGDRQETQYF.

This chain uses TRBV19 with TRBJ2-7; 7 bases align to TRBD2. V lost 4 bases and J lost 2; bases outside the gene matches: 11. The germline CDR1 and CDR2 sequences are LNHDA and SQIVND (reference sequence). CDR3 length: 16 amino acids. The CDR3 spells CASSNRPSLAAYEQYF. CDR3 nucleotides: TGTGCCAGTAGTAACCGCCCGTCCCTAGCGGCCTACGAGCAGTACTTC.